The entry that follows covers one TCR beta chain sequence. Germline CDR1 is LNHNV and CDR2 is YYDKDF (reference sequence). J lost 5 bases, V lost 0 bases, and 10 bases had no gene match. This CDR3 contains 18 residues. Donors, without exception, were Caucasian adults residing in Nashville, Tennessee. This entry is derived from a study of shared clonotypes between healthy human individuals. Libraries were prepared by immunoSEQ multiplex PCR; TCRdb keeps only in-frame clonotypes and omits some of them. Of approximately 530,000 clones listed, 96% were seen once; the top ten hold approximately 0.062%. This sequence originates from a woman younger than 45 in good health. Sequences were obtained from naive CD4+ T cells sorted from blood. Subset reported: CD45RA+ positively selected. The chain is built from TRBV15 and TRBJ2-1; TRBD2 agrees at 10 bases. The CDR3: CATSRETMTSGFNNEQFF. The CDR3 nucleotides are TGTGCCACCAGCAGAGAAACGATGACTAGCGGGTTTAACAATGAGCAGTTCTTC.